The 28 T cell receptor beta chains below all came from one sample that was sequenced in a study of blood T cell repertoires in COVID-19. TCRdb keeps only in-frame clones here, not all; method: immunoSEQ multiplex PCR. The repertoire consists of roughly 220,000 clones, with about 88% occurring once and the leading ten covering 9.5% to 13%. The sequencing sample was made of peripheral blood. Source of these receptors: a woman between 45 and 65 years old with COVID-19, enrolled during active disease.

J is TRBJ2-7 and V is TRBV21-1; the D call of TRBD1 is as the table states it, not checked on the DNA. TRBV21-1 is described as a pseudogene. There are 14 residues in the CDR3. The CDR3 bases are TGTGCCAGCAGCCTCCACAGGGATTGTTACGAGCAGTACGTC. It codes for CASSLHRDCYEQYV.

This chain links TRBV27 with TRBJ2-3, with D perhaps matching TRBD1 (6 bases). In germline, CDR1 is MNHEY, CDR2 SMNVEV (reference sequence). The CDR3 runs 17 residues. V lost 3 bases to trimming and J lost 7 bases, with 23 bases between them. The CDR3 region has the DNA TGTGCCAGCAGTTTGACAGGACCGATCCTTTCGAGCTATACGCAGTATTTT. Protein sequence: CASSLTGPILSSYTQYF.

The V call is TRBV6-4, the J call TRBJ2-1, with a weak D call TRBD2 (7 bases). The germline CDR1 and CDR2 sequences are MRHNA and SNTAGT. V shed 6 bases and J shed 7 bases, with 16 bases lying between them. The CDR3 extends over 14 amino acids. CDR3: CASRGGQGRNEQFF. DNA of the CDR3: TGTGCCAGCAGGGGAGGGCAGGGGAGGAATGAGCAGTTCTTC.

The rearrangement joins TRBV7-2 to TRBJ1-6, with D possibly being TRBD1 (5 bases). CDR3 size: 13 residues. The V gene's germline CDR1 is SGHTA and CDR2 FQGNSA. The V end lost 2 bases, the J end lost 11 bases, and 10 bases lay between the germline ends. CDR3 DNA sequence: TGTGCCAGCAGCTTAAAGGGGTTAACACCCCTCCACTTT. Protein product: CASSLKGLTPLHF.

The J gene is TRBJ2-1, the V gene TRBV15; no clear D gene. V lost 4 bases and J lost 0, with 7 bases in between. Germline V lookup: CDR1 LNHNV, CDR2 YYDKDF (reference sequence). CDR3 length: 14 residues. For the CDR3, the DNA is TGTGCCACCAGCAAGTCGGGCTCCTACAATGAGCAGTTCTTC. Translation: CATSKSGSYNEQFF.

This clone was counted once. The chain uses TRBV27 and TRBJ1-4, with a tentative D call TRBD1 (6 bases). Trimming removed 2 bases at V and 14 bases at J, with 18 bases between. The CDR3 loop spans 14 amino acids. Germline CDR1 reads MNHEY; CDR2 reads SMNVEV (reference sequence). The CDR3 protein is CASSLISGDVDLFF. In nucleotides, the CDR3 is TGTGCCAGCAGTTTAATTTCAGGGGACGTAGACCTGTTTTTT.

CDR3 coding DNA: TGTGCCAGCAGTTTAGAGGGGAGAGGCTTGAGGGGAGGTGTTTACAGGAGGGCTTTCTTT. It encodes CASSLEGRGLRGGVYRRAFF. The gene calls are TRBV27 and TRBJ1-1, with D perhaps matching TRBD1 (5 bases). The CDR3 totals 20 residues. The V and J ends lost 2 bases and 11 bases respectively, with 36 bases between them. The germline V gene encodes CDR1 MNHEY and CDR2 SMNVEV (reference sequence).

The chain has TRBV11-3 and TRBJ2-3; 8 bases are a match to TRBD2. This CDR3 contains 16 residues. Germline loops: CDR1 SGHNT, CDR2 YENEEA. Trimming at V came to 3 bases and at J to 0 bases, leaving 5 bases not matched to a gene. The CDR3 sequence is CASSLGAGGSTDTQYF. CDR3 DNA sequence: TGTGCCAGCAGCTTGGGGGCGGGGGGAAGCACAGATACGCAGTATTTT.

The chain is built from TRBV12-5 and TRBJ2-7; D ambiguous. The V and J ends lost 1 base and 6 bases respectively, with 13 bases between them. Germline V CDR1 and CDR2: LGHNT, FRNRAP. The CDR3 runs to 14 residues. This chain's CDR3 is CASGLGVGRGEQYF. CDR3 DNA: TGTGCTAGTGGTTTGGGGGTTGGTAGAGGCGAGCAGTACTTC.

This clone was observed once. The rearrangement uses TRBV4-1 and TRBJ2-5; D is unresolved. CDR1 is MGHRA and CDR2 is YSYEKL in the germline V gene. This CDR3 region has 18 residues. V lost 0 bases and J 5 bases, leaving 22 bases between the germline ends. The CDR3 coding sequence is TGCGCCAGCAGCCAAGATCGTGAGACGCATAGCTTTTGGGAGACCCAGTACTTC. Encoded protein: CASSQDRETHSFWETQYF.

As for this clone: This specimen includes other DNA sequences encoding the same CDR3. V usage is TRBV19 and J usage is TRBJ1-5, with 8 bases aligning to TRBD1. The CDR3 spans 14 residues. CDR1 is LNHDA and CDR2 is SQIVND in the germline V gene (reference sequence). J gave up 4 bases and V 6 bases, and 5 bases lay outside the gene matches. CDR3 sequence: CASRGQGGNQPQHF. CDR3 in DNA: TGTGCCAGTAGAGGACAGGGCGGTAATCAGCCCCAGCATTTT.

This chain links TRBV4-3 with TRBJ2-7; D is possibly TRBD2 (6 bases). The CDR3 runs to 16 residues. V dropped 1 base and J dropped 1 base, with 14 bases sitting between them. The germline gives CDR1 LGHNA, CDR2 YSLEER. The CDR3 bases are TGCGCCAGCAGCCAAGTAGCGGCAGTACCATCCTACGAGCAGTACTTC. This codes for CASSQVAAVPSYEQYF.

The chain employs TRBV27 and TRBJ1-1; weak D call: TRBD1 (5 bases). The CDR3 has 16 residues. Germline lookup yields CDR1 MNHEY and CDR2 SMNVEV (reference sequence). With 5 bases removed from V and 10 bases from J, the gap between germline ends came to 26 bases. This chain's CDR3 is CASSPYMGFIPGSAFF. Here the CDR3 DNA reads TGTGCCAGCAGTCCCTATATGGGGTTCATTCCAGGGTCAGCTTTCTTT.

The V and J genes are TRBV5-1 and TRBJ2-1, with 8 bases lining up with TRBD2. CDR3 length equals 14 residues. From germline, CDR1 is SGHRS and CDR2 YFSETQ. J gave up 8 bases and V 0 bases, and 4 bases lay outside the gene matches. CDR3 sequence: CASSLGHGRDEQFF. Here the CDR3 DNA reads TGCGCCAGCAGCTTGGGGCACGGGAGGGATGAGCAGTTCTTC.

The chain has TRBV29-1 and TRBJ2-3; D ambiguous. Trimming took 4 bases from V and 1 from J, leaving 12 bases between them. Germline CDR1 is SQVTM and CDR2 is ANQGSEA. CDR3 size: 14 residues. The CDR3 bases are TGCAGCGTTGTTCAACAGATCGGCACAGATACGCAGTATTTT. It is translated as CSVVQQIGTDTQYF.

The chain recombines TRBV7-8 with TRBJ1-1, with D tentatively TRBD1 (5 bases). Trimming took 5 bases from V and 7 from J, leaving 17 bases between them. CDR1 and CDR2 (germline): SGHVS, FQNEAQ. The CDR3 totals 14 residues. The CDR3, as DNA: TGTGCCAGCAGCCAAATAAGGGGCCGAAGTGAAGCTTTCTTT. It codes for CASSQIRGRSEAFF.

J is TRBJ1-2 and V is TRBV19; D is possibly TRBD1 (6 bases). Germline values: CDR1 LNHDA, CDR2 SQIVND (reference sequence). The CDR3 consists of 15 residues. The ends were cut back, 7 bases at V and 6 bases at J, with 21 bases in the middle. The CDR3 coding sequence is TGTGCCAGTACAGATCCAGGGGCCTATTCGGATGGCTACACCTTC. Protein: CASTDPGAYSDGYTF.

This chain links TRBV6-1 with TRBJ1-6, with TRBD1 as a possible D gene (5 bases). The CDR3 length is 17 residues. V lost 4 bases to trimming and J lost 0 bases, with 13 bases between them. CDR1 MNHNS and CDR2 SASEGT come from the germline V gene. As DNA, the CDR3 is TGTGCCAGCAGTGCTAGGGACTCTAGCTCCTATAATTCACCCCTCCACTTT. It translates to CASSARDSSSYNSPLHF.

CDR3 DNA sequence: TGTGCCAGCAGCGTAGGGCAGGGAAGTGCTGGCTACACCTTC. As protein: CASSVGQGSAGYTF. The rearrangement links TRBV9 to TRBJ1-2, with a tentative D call TRBD1 (5 bases). The length of the CDR3 is 14 residues. The ends were cut back, 0 bases at V and 7 bases at J, with 13 bases in the middle. Germline V gene sequence: CDR1 SGDLS, CDR2 YYNGEE.

This clone was detected once. This rearrangement joins TRBV7-9 to TRBJ1-5; D is uncertain. Germline V gene data show CDR1 as SEHNR and CDR2 as FQNEAQ (reference sequence). The V end lost 8 bases, the J end lost 7 bases, and 15 bases lay between the germline ends. The CDR3 sequence is 13 residues long. The CDR3 DNA reads as TGTGCCAGCGCCGTAGGAGAATACCAGCCCCAGCATTTT. Encoded protein: CASAVGEYQPQHF.

The chain's CDR3 is CASSPTRHSSYEQYF. The CDR3 nucleotides are TGTGCCAGCAGCCCAACCCGCCACAGCTCCTACGAGCAGTACTTC. The chain has TRBV6-6 and TRBJ2-7; D is undetermined. This CDR3 is built from 15 residues. Between the trimmed V and J ends, which lost 6 bases and 0 bases, there was a span of 15 bases. Germline assignment: CDR1 MNHNY and CDR2 SVGAGI (reference sequence).

The chain couples TRBV28 to TRBJ2-7; 8 nucleotides agree with TRBD1. The V gene end was trimmed by 8 bases and the J gene end by 5 bases; junction bases not matched to a gene: 5. CDR3 length: 12 amino acids. The V gene's germline CDR1 is MDHEN and CDR2 SYDVKM. The CDR3 loop is CASGQGGDEQYF. The CDR3 DNA reads as TGTGCCAGCGGACAGGGCGGGGACGAGCAGTACTTC.

The genes are TRBV5-1 and TRBJ2-1; 13 bases match TRBD2. CDR1 is SGHRS and CDR2 is YFSETQ in the germline V gene. With 3 bases clipped from V and 4 bases from J, the junction kept 1 base outside the gene matches. This CDR3 contains 15 residues. CDR3 DNA: TGCGCCAGCAGCTCGACTAGCGGGGGGTACAATGAGCAGTTCTTC. This codes for CASSSTSGGYNEQFF.

The V and J genes are TRBV5-1 and TRBJ1-1, with D tentatively TRBD1 (5 bases). Per the germline V gene, CDR1 is SGHRS and CDR2 is YFSETQ. V lost 4 bases, J lost 2 bases, and 9 bases lay in between. There are 13 residues in the CDR3. CDR3: CASSARTNTEAFF. CDR3 in DNA: TGCGCCAGCAGCGCTCGGACAAACACTGAAGCTTTCTTT.

This clone was seen a handful of times. The CDR3 loop reads CASSPPSRQLYGYTF. The DNA of the CDR3 is TGCGCCAGCAGCCCCCCTTCTAGACAGCTCTATGGCTACACCTTC. This sequence joins TRBV4-1 and TRBJ1-2, with D possibly being TRBD1 (5 bases). This CDR3 spans 15 amino acids. Germline assignment: CDR1 MGHRA and CDR2 YSYEKL. The V and J ends lost 4 bases and 4 bases respectively, with 16 bases between them.

This chain connects TRBV9 to TRBJ1-1; TRBD1 is a possible D gene (5 bases). The CDR3 totals 13 residues. Germline loops: CDR1 SGDLS, CDR2 YYNGEE. V was cut by 4 bases and J by 1 base, with 8 bases left in between. The CDR3 coding sequence is TGTGCCAGCAGCTCCCAGGGGAACACTGAAGCTTTCTTT. Protein: CASSSQGNTEAFF.

In this sample, this clone turned up a few times. V is TRBV6-4 and J is TRBJ1-5, with D unresolved. The length of the CDR3 is 13 residues. V lost 3 bases and J 3 bases, leaving 6 bases between the germline ends. Per the germline V gene, CDR1 is MRHNA and CDR2 is SNTAGT. The CDR3 DNA reads as TGTGCCAGCAGTGAGAGGGTCAATCAGCCCCAGCATTTT. This sequence encodes CASSERVNQPQHF.

This chain joins TRBV6-4 and TRBJ2-2, with 10 nucleotides matching TRBD2. The germline gives CDR1 MRHNA, CDR2 SNTAGT. V shed 3 bases and J 7 bases; nucleotides not matched to a gene: 17. The length of the CDR3 is 19 residues. The chain's CDR3 is CASSEPWLAGEYCNGELFF. The CDR3 DNA reads as TGTGCCAGCAGTGAGCCCTGGCTAGCGGGGGAATACTGCAACGGGGAGCTGTTTTTT.